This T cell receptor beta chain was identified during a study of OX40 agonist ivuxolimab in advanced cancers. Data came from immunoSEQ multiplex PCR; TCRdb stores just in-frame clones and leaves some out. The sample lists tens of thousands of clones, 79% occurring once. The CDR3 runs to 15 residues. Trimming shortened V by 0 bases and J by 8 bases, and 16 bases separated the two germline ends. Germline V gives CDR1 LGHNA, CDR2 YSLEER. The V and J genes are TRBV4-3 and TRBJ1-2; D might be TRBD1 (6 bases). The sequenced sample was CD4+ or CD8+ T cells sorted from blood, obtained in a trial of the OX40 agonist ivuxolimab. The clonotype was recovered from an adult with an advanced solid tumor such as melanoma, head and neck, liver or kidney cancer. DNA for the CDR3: TGCGCCAGCAGCCAAGACGTACCAGGGGCGAGGGGCTACACCTTC. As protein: CASSQDVPGARGYTF.